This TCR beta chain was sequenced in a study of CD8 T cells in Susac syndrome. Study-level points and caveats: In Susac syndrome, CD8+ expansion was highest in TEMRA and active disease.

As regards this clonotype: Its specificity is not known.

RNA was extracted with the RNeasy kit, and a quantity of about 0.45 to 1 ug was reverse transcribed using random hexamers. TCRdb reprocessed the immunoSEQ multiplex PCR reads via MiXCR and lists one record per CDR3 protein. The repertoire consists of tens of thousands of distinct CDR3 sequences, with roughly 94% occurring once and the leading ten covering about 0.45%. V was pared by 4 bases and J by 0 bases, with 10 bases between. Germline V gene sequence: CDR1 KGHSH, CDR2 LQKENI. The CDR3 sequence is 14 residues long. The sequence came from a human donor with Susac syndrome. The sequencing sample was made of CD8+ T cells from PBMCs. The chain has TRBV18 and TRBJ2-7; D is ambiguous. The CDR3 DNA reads TGTGCCAGCTCACGGAATTACGACTCCTACGAGCAGTACTTC. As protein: CASSRNYDSYEQYF.